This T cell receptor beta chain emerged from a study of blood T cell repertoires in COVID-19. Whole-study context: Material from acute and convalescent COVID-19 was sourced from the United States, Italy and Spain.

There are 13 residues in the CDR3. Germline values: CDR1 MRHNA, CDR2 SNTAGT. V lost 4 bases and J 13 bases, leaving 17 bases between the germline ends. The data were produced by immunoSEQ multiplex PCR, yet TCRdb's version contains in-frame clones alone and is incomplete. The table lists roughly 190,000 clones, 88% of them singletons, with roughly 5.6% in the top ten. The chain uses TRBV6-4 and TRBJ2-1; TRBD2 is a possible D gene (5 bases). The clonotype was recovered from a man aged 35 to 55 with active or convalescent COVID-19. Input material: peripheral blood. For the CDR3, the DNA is TGTGCCAGCAGTGCAGACTTCGGGGTAGGTCAGTTCTTC. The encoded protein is CASSADFGVGQFF.